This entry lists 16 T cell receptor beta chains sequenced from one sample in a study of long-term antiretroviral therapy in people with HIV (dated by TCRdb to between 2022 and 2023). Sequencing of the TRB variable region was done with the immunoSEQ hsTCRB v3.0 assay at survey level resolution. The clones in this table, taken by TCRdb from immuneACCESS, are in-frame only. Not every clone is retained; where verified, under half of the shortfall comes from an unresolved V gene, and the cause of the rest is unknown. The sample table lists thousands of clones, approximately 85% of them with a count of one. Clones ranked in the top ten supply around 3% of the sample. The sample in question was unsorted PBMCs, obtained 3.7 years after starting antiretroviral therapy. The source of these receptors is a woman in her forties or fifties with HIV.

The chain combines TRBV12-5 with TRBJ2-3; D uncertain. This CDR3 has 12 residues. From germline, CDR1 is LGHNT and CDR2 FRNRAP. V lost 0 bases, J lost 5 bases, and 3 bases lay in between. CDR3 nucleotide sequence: TGTGCTAGTGGTTTGGTAGTAGATACGCAGTATTTT. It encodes CASGLVVDTQYF.

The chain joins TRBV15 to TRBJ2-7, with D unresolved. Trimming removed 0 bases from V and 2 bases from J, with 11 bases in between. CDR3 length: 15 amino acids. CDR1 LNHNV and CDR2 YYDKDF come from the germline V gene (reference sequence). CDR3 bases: TGTGCCACCAGCAGAGATCGGTATGGGGCCTACGAGCAGTACTTC. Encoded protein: CATSRDRYGAYEQYF.

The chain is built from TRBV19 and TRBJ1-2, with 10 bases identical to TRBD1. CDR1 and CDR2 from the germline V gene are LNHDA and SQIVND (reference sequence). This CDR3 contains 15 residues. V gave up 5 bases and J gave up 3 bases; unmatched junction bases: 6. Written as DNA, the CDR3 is TGTGCCAGTAGTGCATCCGGGACAGGGGACTATGGCTACACCTTC. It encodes CASSASGTGDYGYTF.

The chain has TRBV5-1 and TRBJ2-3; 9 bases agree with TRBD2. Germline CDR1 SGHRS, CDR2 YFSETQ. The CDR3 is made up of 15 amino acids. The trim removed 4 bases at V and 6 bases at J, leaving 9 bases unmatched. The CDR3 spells CASSRSSGRSDTQYF. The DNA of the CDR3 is TGCGCCAGCAGCCGAAGTAGCGGGAGATCCGATACGCAGTATTTT. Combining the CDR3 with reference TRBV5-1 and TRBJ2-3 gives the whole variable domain KAGVTQTPRYLIKTRGQQVTLSCSPISGHRSVSWYQQTPGQGLQFLFEYFSETQRNKGNFPGRFSGRQFSNSRSEMNVSTLELGDSALYLCASSRSSGRSDTQYFGPGTRLTVL.

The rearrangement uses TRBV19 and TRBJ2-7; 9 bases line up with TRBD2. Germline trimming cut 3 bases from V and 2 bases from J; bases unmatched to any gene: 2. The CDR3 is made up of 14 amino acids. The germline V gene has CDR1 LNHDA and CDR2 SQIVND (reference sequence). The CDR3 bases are TGTGCCAGTAGTATGACTAGCGGACCCTACGAGCAGTACTTC. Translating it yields CASSMTSGPYEQYF.

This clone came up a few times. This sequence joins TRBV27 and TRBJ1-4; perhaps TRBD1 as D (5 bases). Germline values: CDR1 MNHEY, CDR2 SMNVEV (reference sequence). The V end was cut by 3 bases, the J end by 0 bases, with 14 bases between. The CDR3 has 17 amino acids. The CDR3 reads CASSFDGDLATNEKLFF. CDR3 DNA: TGTGCCAGCAGTTTCGATGGGGACCTTGCAACTAATGAAAAACTGTTTTTT. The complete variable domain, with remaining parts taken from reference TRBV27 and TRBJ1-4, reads EAQVTQNPRYLITVTGKKLTVTCSQNMNHEYMSWYRQDPGLGLRQIYYSMNVEVTDKGDVPEGYKVSRKEKRNFPLILESPSPNQTSLYFCASSFDGDLATNEKLFFGSGTQLSVL.

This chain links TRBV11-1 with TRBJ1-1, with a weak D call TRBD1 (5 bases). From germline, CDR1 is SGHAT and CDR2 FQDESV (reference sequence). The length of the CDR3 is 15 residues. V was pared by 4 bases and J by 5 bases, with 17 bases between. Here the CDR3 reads CASSSSGGIGTEAFF. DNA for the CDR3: TGTGCCAGCAGCTCCTCGGGGGGGATAGGAACTGAAGCTTTCTTT.

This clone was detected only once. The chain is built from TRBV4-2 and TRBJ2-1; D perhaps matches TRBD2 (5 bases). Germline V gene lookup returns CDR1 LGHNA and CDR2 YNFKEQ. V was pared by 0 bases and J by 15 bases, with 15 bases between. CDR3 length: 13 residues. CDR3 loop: CASSQDAAEGRFF. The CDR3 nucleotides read TGTGCCAGCAGCCAAGATGCGGCGGAAGGGAGGTTCTTC.

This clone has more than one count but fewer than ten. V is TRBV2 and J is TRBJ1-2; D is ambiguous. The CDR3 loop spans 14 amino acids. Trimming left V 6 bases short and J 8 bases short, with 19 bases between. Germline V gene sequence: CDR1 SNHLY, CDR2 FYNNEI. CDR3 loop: CASSVTKQGQGYTF. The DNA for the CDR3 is TGTGCCAGCAGCGTTACTAAACAAGGGCAAGGCTACACCTTC.

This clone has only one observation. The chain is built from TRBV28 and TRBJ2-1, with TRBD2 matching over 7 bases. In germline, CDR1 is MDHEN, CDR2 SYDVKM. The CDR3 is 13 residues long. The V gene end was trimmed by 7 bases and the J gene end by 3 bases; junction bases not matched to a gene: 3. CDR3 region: CASNLADYNEQFF. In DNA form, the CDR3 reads TGTGCCAGCAACCTAGCGGACTACAATGAGCAGTTCTTC.

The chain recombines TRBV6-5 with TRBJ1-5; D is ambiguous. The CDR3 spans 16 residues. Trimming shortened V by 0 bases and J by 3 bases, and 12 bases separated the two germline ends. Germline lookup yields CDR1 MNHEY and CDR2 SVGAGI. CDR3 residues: CASSYSVQGSNQPQHF. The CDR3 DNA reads TGTGCCAGCAGTTACTCAGTCCAAGGGTCCAATCAGCCCCAGCATTTT.

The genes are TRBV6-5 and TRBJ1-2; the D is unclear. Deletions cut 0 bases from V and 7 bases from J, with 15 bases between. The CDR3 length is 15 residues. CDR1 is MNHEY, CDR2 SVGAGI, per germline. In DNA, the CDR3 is TGTGCCAGCAGTTACTCGATATTTCGATCGTCTGGCTACACCTTC. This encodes CASSYSIFRSSGYTF.

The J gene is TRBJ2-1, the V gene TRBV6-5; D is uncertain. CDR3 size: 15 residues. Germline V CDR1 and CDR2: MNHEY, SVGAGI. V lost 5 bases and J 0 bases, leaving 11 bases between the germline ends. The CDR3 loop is CASSQTRASYNEQFF. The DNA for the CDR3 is TGTGCCAGCAGTCAAACAAGGGCCTCCTACAATGAGCAGTTCTTC.

For the CDR3, the DNA is TGTGCCATCTCGACAGGGATGAACACTGAAGCTTTCTTT. Translation: CAISTGMNTEAFF. The chain is built from TRBV19 and TRBJ1-1; TRBD1 matches at 7 bases. The CDR3 length is 13 residues. Germline V gene sequence: CDR1 LNHDA, CDR2 SQIVND (reference sequence). The junction had 5 bases not matched to a gene; V was cut back by 10 bases and J by 0 bases.

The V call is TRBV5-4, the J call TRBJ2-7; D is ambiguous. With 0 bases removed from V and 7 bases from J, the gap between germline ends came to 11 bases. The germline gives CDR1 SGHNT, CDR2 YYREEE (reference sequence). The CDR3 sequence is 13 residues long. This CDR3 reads CASSLASESEQYF. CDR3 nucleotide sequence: TGTGCCAGCAGCTTGGCGTCGGAGTCGGAGCAGTACTTC.

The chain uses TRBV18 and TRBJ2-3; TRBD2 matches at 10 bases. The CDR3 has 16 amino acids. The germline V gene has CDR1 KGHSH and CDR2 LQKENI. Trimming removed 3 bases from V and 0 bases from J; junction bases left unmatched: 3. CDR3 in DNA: TGTGCCAGCTCACCTCGACTAGCGGGCAGCACAGATACGCAGTATTTT. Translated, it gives CASSPRLAGSTDTQYF.